A selection of T cell receptor beta chains follows, all from one sample in a study of yellow fever vaccine responses in identical twins. In TCRdb, the RT-PCR reads were re-called with MiXCR into one record per CDR3 protein. The repertoire holds roughly 1,700 distinct CDR3 sequences, around 87% seen once, with approximately 5% in the top ten. The input for sequencing was T cells from blood (PBMCs), unsorted or a sorted subset (not recorded which), taken before or after yellow fever vaccination (not recorded which). The source of these receptors is a woman aged 18 to 35 who received the yellow fever vaccine. Both conserved end residues are part of each CDR3. The order of the fields is D gene, V gene, J gene, clone size, CDR3 DNA, CDR3 protein. D genes are given only for firm matches. Clone size is stated in some rows and not others, as once, few, many or a class when expanded.

>TRBD1|TRBV15|TRBJ2-3|-
TGTGCCACCAGCAGAGATCGGACAGGGGCCACAGATACGCAGTATTTT
CATSRDRTGATDTQYF
>TRBD1|TRBV2|TRBJ2-1|-
TGTGCCAGCGAAAAAGGGACAGGGGGCTACTTCTCCTACAATGAGCAGTTCTTC
CASEKGTGGYFSYNEQFF
>TRBD1|TRBV13|TRBJ2-5|-
TGTGCCAGCAGCTTATACGACAGGGATGAGGAGACCCAGTACTTC
CASSLYDRDEETQYF
>-|TRBV15|TRBJ1-5|-
TGTGCCACCAGCAGGACTCATAGCAATCAGCCCCAGCATTTT
CATSRTHSNQPQHF
>-|TRBV10-3|TRBJ1-5|few
TGTGCCATCAAACAACAGGTCGGGCAGCCCCAGCATTTT
CAIKQQVGQPQHF
>-|TRBV18|TRBJ2-5|-
TGTGCCAGCTCACCACCGTACACCGTATCCCCGAGTACCCAGTACTTC
CASSPPYTVSPSTQYF
>-|TRBV12-3/TRBV12-4|TRBJ1-2|-
TGTGCCAGCAGTTTGACTGGCTACACCTTC
CASSLTGYTF
>-|TRBV20-1|TRBJ1-6|-
TGCAGTGCTAAGGACCCTTATAATTCACCCCTCCACTTT
CSAKDPYNSPLHF
>TRBD1|TRBV15|TRBJ2-7|-
TGTGCCACCAGCAGAGGGACAGGCTCCTACGAGCAGTACTTC
CATSRGTGSYEQYF
>-|TRBV20-1|TRBJ2-7|-
TGCAGTGCTAGAGGTCTGCAGGACAGATCATACGAGCAGTACTTC
CSARGLQDRSYEQYF
>-|TRBV28|TRBJ2-6|-
TGTGCCAGCAGTTTTAATTATGACCTGACTTTC
CASSFNYDLTF
>-|TRBV11-2|TRBJ2-5|-
TGTGCCAGCAGCTTAGGGGGGAAAGAGACCCAGTACTTC
CASSLGGKETQYF
>TRBD1|TRBV7-3|TRBJ1-1|-
TGTGCCAGCAGCCAGACAGGGACCAACACTGAAGCTTTCTTT
CASSQTGTNTEAFF
>-|TRBV7-3|TRBJ1-5|-
TGTGCCAGCAGCTTAAATGGGGTTGGACAGCCCCAGCATTTT
CASSLNGVGQPQHF
>TRBD1|TRBV10-1|TRBJ1-2|once
TGCGCCAGCAGTGCATCCCGGACAGGCGATGGCTACACCTTC
CASSASRTGDGYTF
>TRBD1|TRBV10-3|TRBJ1-4|once
TGTGCCATTTCTCCGGGACAGAATGAAAAACTGTTTTTT
CAISPGQNEKLFF
>TRBD2|TRBV6-2/TRBV6-3|TRBJ2-7|-
TGTGCCAGCAGTTATGGACTAGCGGTCTCCTACGAGCAGTACTTC
CASSYGLAVSYEQYF
>TRBD1|TRBV6-1|TRBJ2-7|-
TGTGCCAGCAGCGGACAGGGGTTCGAGCAGTACTTC
CASSGQGFEQYF
>-|TRBV11-1|TRBJ2-7|-
TGTGCCAGCAGCTCCGGGGACACAGAACGATACGAGCAGTACTTC
CASSSGDTERYEQYF
>-|TRBV12-3/TRBV12-4|TRBJ2-5|once
TGTGCCAGCAGCAGCGGTAGCCAAGAGACCCAGTACTTC
CASSSGSQETQYF
>TRBD1|TRBV6-5|TRBJ2-5|-
TGTGCCAGCAGTTACGGACAGGGCCTAGGAGAGACCCAGTACTTC
CASSYGQGLGETQYF
>-|TRBV29-1|TRBJ2-2|-
TGCAGCGTTAACATTGCGAACACCGGGGAGCTGTTTTTT
CSVNIANTGELFF
>-|TRBV7-3|TRBJ1-1|-
TGTGCCAGCAGCTTAACAGGGAACACTGAAGCTTTCTTT
CASSLTGNTEAFF
>-|TRBV2|TRBJ2-2|few
TGTGCCAGCAGTGTTGGCGGGGTAGGCGGGGAGCTGTTTTTT
CASSVGGVGGELFF
>-|TRBV4-2|TRBJ1-4|-
TGTGCCAGCAGCCCCGGGAAGGGTTCATCTCTCTTAACAGAAAAACTGTTTTTT
CASSPGKGSSLLTEKLFF
>TRBD1|TRBV29-1|TRBJ1-2|-
TGCAGCGTTGAAGCCTTCGGACAGGGGATCTATGGCTACACCTTC
CSVEAFGQGIYGYTF
>TRBD1|TRBV29-1|TRBJ1-2|-
TGCAGCGTGGGACGGACAGGGGGAAGGGATGGCTACACCTTC
CSVGRTGGRDGYTF
>TRBD2|TRBV29-1|TRBJ2-1|-
TGCAGCGTTGGCCCCCTACTAGCGGGAGTAAGGAATGAGCAGTTCTTC
CSVGPLLAGVRNEQFF
>-|TRBV10-1|TRBJ1-1|-
TGCGCCAGCAGTGAGTCGTGGGGGCGCGCCCCTGAAGCTTTCTTT
CASSESWGRAPEAFF
>-|TRBV29-1|TRBJ2-5|-
TGCAGCGTTGGGGCAGGGCGGGAGACCCAGTACTTC
CSVGAGRETQYF
>-|TRBV5-1|TRBJ2-1|-
TGCGCCAGCAGCTTTACAGTAGATAGTGAGCAGTTCTTC
CASSFTVDSEQFF
>-|TRBV15|TRBJ1-1|-
TGTGCCACCAGCAGAGATCGTGCCGCGCCTGGAGCTTTCTTT
CATSRDRAAPGAFF
>-|TRBV11-1|TRBJ1-2|-
TGTGCCAGCAGCTTAGATTTCCGGGAAGCCTATGGCTACACCTTC
CASSLDFREAYGYTF
>-|TRBV6-5|TRBJ2-3|few
TGTGCCAGCAGTTCCTGGGGCCAAGCAGATACGCAGTATTTT
CASSSWGQADTQYF
>-|TRBV2|TRBJ2-7|-
TGTGCCAGCAGTGCCAACTACGAGCAGTACTTC
CASSANYEQYF
>TRBD2|TRBV5-1|TRBJ2-1|-
TGCGCCAGCAGCCTTGGGGGGGGATCCTACAATGAGCAGTTCTTC
CASSLGGGSYNEQFF
>-|TRBV7-3|TRBJ2-7|-
TGTGCCAGCAGCTTAGCCCCCTCCCCGTACGAGCAGTACTTC
CASSLAPSPYEQYF
>TRBD1|TRBV4-1|TRBJ2-1|once
TGCGCCAGCAGCCAGCCCAGGGGGCGTGGGAATGAGCAGTTCTTC
CASSQPRGRGNEQFF
>-|TRBV27|TRBJ2-7|-
TGTGCCAGCAGTCCCCAAGACAACTCCTACGAGCAGTACTTC
CASSPQDNSYEQYF
>TRBD2|TRBV19|TRBJ2-1|-
TGTGCCAGTAGTATCCAACTACCGGGACTAACTAGGTCCTACAATGAGCAGTTCTTC
CASSIQLPGLTRSYNEQFF